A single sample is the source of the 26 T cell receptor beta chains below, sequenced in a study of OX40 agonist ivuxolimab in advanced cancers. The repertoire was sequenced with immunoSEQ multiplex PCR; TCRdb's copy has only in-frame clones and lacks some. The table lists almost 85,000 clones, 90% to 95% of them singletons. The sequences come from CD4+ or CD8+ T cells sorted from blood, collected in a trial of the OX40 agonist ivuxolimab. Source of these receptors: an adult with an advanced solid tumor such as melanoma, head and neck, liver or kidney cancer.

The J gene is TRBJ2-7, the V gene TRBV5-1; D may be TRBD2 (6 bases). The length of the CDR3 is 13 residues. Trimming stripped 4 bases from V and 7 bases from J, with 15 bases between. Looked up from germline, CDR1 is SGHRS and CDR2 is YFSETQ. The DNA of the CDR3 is TGCGCCAGCAGCCCTAGACTAGGTTGGGAGCAGTACTTC. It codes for CASSPRLGWEQYF.

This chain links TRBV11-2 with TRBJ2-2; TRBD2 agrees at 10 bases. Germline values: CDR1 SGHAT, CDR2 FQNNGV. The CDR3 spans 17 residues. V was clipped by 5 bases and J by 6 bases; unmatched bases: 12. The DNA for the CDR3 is TGTGCCAGCAGCCTACAATCGGGAGCGGGAGGGGCCGGGGAGCTGTTTTTT. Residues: CASSLQSGAGGAGELFF.

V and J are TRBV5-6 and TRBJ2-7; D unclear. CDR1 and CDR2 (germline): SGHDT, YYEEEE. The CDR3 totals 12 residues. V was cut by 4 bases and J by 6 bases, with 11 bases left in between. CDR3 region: CASSTDVFEQYF. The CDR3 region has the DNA TGTGCCAGCAGCACCGACGTTTTCGAGCAGTACTTC.

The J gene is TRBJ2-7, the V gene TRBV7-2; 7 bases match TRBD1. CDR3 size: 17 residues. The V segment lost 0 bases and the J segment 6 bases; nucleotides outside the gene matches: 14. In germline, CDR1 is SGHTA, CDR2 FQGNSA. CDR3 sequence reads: CASSLALAGGRYVEQYF. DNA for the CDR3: TGTGCCAGCAGCTTAGCGTTAGCAGGGGGACGGTACGTCGAGCAGTACTTC.

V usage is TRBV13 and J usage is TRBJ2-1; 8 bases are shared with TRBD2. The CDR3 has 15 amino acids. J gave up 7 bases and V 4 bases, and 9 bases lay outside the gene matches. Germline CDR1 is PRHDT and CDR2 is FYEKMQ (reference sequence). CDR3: CASSYFGLAGNEQFF. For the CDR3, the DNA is TGTGCCAGCAGCTACTTCGGACTAGCCGGGAATGAGCAGTTCTTC. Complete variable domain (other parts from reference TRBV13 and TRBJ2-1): AAGVIQSPRHLIKEKRETATLKCYPIPRHDTVYWYQQGPGQDPQFLISFYEKMQSDKGSIPDRFSAQQFSDYHSELNMSSLELGDSALYFCASSYFGLAGNEQFFGPGTRLTVL.

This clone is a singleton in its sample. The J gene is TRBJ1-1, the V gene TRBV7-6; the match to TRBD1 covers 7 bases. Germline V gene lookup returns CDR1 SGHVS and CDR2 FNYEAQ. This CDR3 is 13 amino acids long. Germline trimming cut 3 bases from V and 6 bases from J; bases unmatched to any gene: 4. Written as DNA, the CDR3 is TGTGCCAGCAGCTTCGGAGGGGGCTCTGAAGCTTTCTTT. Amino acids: CASSFGGGSEAFF.

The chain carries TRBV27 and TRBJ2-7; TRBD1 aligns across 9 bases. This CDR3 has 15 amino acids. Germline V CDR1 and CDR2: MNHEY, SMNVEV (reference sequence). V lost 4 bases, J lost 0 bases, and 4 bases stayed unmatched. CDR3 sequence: CASSWSGQGSYEQYF. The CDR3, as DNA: TGTGCCAGCAGTTGGTCGGGACAGGGCTCCTACGAGCAGTACTTC.

The CDR3 spells CSAPVAYEQYF. CDR3 nucleotide sequence: TGCAGTGCCCCGGTTGCCTACGAGCAGTACTTC. The chain joins TRBV20-1 to TRBJ2-7; no clear D gene. The CDR3 totals 11 residues. Looked up from germline, CDR1 is DFQATT and CDR2 is SNEGSKA (reference sequence). V dropped 6 bases and J dropped 2 bases, with 8 bases sitting between them.

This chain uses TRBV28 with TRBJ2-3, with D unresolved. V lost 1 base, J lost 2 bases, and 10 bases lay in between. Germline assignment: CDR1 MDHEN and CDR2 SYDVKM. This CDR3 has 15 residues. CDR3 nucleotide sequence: TGTGCCAGCAGTTTATATAGAGAGATCACAGATACGCAGTATTTT. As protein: CASSLYREITDTQYF.

CDR3 in DNA: TGTGCCTGGAGTGTAGGGTATGATGAGCAGTTCTTC. It codes for CAWSVGYDEQFF. The V gene is TRBV30, the J gene TRBJ2-1, with no clear D. V was trimmed by 0 bases and J by 8 bases, leaving 8 bases between them. The V gene's germline CDR1 is GTSNPN and CDR2 SVGIG (reference sequence). The CDR3 is 12 amino acids.

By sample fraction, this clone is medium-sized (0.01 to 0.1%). The CDR3 DNA is TGCGCCAGCAGCCAAGACGCTAGTTGGAATGAGCAGTTCTTC. Translated, it gives CASSQDASWNEQFF. The chain couples TRBV4-3 to TRBJ2-1, with unresolved D. The CDR3 extends over 14 amino acids. Germline CDR1 is LGHNA and CDR2 is YSLEER. V lost 0 bases, J lost 7 bases, and 10 bases lay in between.

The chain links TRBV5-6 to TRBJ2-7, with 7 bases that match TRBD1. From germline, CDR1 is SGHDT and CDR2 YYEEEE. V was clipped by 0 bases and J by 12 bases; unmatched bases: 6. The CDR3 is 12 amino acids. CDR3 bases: TGTGCCAGCAGCTTGGGACAGGGATCAGTGTACTTC. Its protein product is CASSLGQGSVYF. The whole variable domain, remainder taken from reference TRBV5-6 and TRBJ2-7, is DAGVTQSPTHLIKTRGQQVTLRCSPKSGHDTVSWYQQALGQGPQFIFQYYEEEERQRGNFPDRFSGHQFPNYSSELNVNALLLGDSALYLCASSLGQGSVYFGPGTRLTVT.

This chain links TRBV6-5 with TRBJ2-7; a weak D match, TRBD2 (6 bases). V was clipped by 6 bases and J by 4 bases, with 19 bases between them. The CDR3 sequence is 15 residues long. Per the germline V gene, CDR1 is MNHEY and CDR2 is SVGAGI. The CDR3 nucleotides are TGTGCCAGCAGGCCCGGGACTGACCTTAGGTACGAGCAGTACTTC. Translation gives CASRPGTDLRYEQYF.

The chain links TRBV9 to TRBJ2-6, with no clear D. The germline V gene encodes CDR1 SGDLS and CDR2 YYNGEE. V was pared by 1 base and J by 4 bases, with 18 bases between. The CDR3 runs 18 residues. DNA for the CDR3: TGTGCCAGCAGCGTATACTCTACTTTGGGCATAGGGGCCAACGTCCTGACTTTC. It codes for CASSVYSTLGIGANVLTF. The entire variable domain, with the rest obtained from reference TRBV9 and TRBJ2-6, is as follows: DSGVTQTPKHLITATGQRVTLRCSPRSGDLSVYWYQQSLDQGLQFLIQYYNGEERAKGNILERFSAQQFPDLHSELNLSSLELGDSALYFCASSVYSTLGIGANVLTFGAGSRLTVL.

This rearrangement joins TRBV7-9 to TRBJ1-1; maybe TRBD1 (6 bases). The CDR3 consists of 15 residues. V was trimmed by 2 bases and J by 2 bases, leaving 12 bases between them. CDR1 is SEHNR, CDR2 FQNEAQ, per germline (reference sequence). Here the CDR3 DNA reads TGTGCCAGCAGCTTATCCAGGGGATTAAACACTGAAGCTTTCTTT. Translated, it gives CASSLSRGLNTEAFF. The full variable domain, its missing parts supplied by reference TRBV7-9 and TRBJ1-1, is DTGVSQNPRHKITKRGQNVTFRCDPISEHNRLYWYRQTLGQGPEFLTYFQNEAQLEKSRLLSDRFSAERPKGSFSTLEIQRTEQGDSAMYLCASSLSRGLNTEAFFGQGTRLTVV.

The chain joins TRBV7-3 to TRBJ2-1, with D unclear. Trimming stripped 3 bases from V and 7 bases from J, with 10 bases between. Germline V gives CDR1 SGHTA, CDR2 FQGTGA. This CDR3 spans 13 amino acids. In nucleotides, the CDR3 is TGTGCCAGCAGCTTGGAATGGAGTAATGAGCAGTTCTTC. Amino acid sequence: CASSLEWSNEQFF. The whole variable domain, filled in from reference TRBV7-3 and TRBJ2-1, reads GAGVSQTPSNKVTEKGKYVELRCDPISGHTALYWYRQSLGQGPEFLIYFQGTGAADDSGLPNDRFFAVRPEGSVSTLKIQRTERGDSAVYLCASSLEWSNEQFFGPGTRLTVL.

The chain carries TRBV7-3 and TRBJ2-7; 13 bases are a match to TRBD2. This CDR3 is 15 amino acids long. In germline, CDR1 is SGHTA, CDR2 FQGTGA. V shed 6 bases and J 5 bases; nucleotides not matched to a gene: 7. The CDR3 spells CASSYSGLAGDEQYF. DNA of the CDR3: TGTGCCAGCAGTTACTCTGGACTAGCGGGAGACGAGCAGTACTTC.

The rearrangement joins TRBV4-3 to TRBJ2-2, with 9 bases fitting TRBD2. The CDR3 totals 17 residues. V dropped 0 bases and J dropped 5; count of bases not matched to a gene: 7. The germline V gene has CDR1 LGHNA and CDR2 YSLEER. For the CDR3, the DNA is TGCGCCAGCAGCCAAGATGTGGCGGGAGGGCCAACCGGGGAGCTGTTTTTT. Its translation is CASSQDVAGGPTGELFF.

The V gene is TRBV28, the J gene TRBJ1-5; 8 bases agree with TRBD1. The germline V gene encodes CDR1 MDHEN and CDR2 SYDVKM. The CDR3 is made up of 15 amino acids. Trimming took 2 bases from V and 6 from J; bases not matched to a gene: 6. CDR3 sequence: CASSLGRTGTQPQHF. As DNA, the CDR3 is TGTGCCAGCAGTTTAGGCCGGACAGGGACTCAGCCCCAGCATTTT.

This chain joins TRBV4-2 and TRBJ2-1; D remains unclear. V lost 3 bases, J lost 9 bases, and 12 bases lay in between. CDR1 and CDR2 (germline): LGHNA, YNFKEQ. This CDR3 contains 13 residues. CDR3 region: CASSQGPAPEQFF. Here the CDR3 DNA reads TGTGCCAGCAGCCAGGGCCCAGCCCCTGAGCAGTTCTTC.

In nucleotides, the CDR3 is TGCGCCAGCAGCCCCCGACTGGGACAGGGGATCACCGGGGAGCTGTTTTTT. It is translated as CASSPRLGQGITGELFF. The chain joins TRBV5-1 to TRBJ2-2, with 10 bases aligning to TRBD1. CDR1 and CDR2 (germline): SGHRS, YFSETQ. This CDR3 has 17 amino acids. Trimming cost V 4 bases and J 4 bases; bases outside gene matches: 10.

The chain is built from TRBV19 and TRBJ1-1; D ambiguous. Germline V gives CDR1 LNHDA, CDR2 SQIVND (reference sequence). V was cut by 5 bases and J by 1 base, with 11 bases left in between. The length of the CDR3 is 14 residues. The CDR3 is CASSPRTENTEAFF. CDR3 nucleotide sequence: TGTGCCAGTAGTCCGAGGACGGAGAACACTGAAGCTTTCTTT.

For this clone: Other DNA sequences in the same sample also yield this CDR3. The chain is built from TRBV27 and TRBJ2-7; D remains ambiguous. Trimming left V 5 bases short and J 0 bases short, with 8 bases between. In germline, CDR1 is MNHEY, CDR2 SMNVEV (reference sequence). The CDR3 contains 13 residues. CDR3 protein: CASSPGSSYEQYF. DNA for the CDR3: TGTGCCAGCAGTCCGGGTTCCTCCTACGAGCAGTACTTC.

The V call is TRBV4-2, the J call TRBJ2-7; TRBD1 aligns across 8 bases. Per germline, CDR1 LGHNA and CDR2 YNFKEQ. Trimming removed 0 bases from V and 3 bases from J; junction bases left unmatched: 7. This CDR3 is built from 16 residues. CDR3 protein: CASSQDWDRRSYEQYF. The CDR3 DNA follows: TGTGCCAGCAGCCAAGATTGGGACAGGAGAAGCTACGAGCAGTACTTC.

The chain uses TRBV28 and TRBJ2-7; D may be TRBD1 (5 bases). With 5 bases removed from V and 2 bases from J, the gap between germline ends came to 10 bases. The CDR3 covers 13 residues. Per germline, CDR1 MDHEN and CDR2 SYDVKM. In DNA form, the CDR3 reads TGTGCCAGCAGTATCGGACAAGCCTACGAGCAGTACTTC. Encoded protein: CASSIGQAYEQYF.

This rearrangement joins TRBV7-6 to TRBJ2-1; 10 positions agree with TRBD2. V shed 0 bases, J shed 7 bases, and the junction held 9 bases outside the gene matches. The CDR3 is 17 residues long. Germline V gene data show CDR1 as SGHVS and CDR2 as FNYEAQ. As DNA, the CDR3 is TGTGCCAGCAGCTTAGCTCTAGCGGGAGAGGAGAAGAATGAGCAGTTCTTC. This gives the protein CASSLALAGEEKNEQFF.